This paragraph reports one T cell receptor (beta chain). No antigen is known for it. V shed 0 bases and J shed 3 bases, with 6 bases lying between them. There are 15 residues in the CDR3. These data come from a study of T cell responses to AZD1222 COVID-19 vaccine. Notes on the study in general: Repertoires were obtained only post-peak T cell response. It should be noted that donors were predominantly white British and more often female, and clonal diversity was possibly underestimated. At baseline, just 5 or 6 AZD1222 recipients tested seropositive. The CD4 TCRs associated with vaccination extended across spike and predominated at 160-218 and 743-854.

Profiling relied on immunoSEQ multiplex PCR, and the TCRdb table lists in-frame clones only, not all of them. The data show approximately 70,000 clones, with roughly 89% seen just once and roughly 10% held by the top ten. The chain joins TRBV23-1 to TRBJ1-6; unclear D gene. TRBV23-1 carries the ORF label, with uncertain function. The source material was peripheral blood, sampled on day 0 of AZD1222 vaccination. This sequence was found in an adult in good health. CDR3: CASSQSGVYNSPLHF. The CDR3 DNA sequence: TGCGCCAGCAGTCAATCTGGGGTCTATAATTCACCCCTCCACTTT.